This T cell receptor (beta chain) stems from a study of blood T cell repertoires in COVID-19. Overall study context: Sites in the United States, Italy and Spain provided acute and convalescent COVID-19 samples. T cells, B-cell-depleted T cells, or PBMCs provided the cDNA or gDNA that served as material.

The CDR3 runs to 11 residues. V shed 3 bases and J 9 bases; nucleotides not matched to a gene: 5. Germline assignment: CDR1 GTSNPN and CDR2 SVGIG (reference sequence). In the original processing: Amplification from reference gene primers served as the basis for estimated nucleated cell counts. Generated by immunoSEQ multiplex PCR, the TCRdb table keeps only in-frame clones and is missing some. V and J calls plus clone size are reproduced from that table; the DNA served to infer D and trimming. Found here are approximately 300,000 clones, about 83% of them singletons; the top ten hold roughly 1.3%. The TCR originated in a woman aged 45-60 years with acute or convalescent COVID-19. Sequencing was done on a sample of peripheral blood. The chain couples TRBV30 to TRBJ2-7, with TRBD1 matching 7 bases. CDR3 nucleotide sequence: TGTGCCTGGAGCCAAAGGGGGCTGCAGTACTTC. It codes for CAWSQRGLQYF.